This entry lists 16 T cell receptor beta chains sequenced from one sample in a study of brain T cells in children with intractable seizures (dated by TCRdb to the early 2020s). The sample's time point label, decoded: blood from clinic visit 5 months post-surgery; TSC patient then seizure free. The library came from the immunoSEQ multiplex PCR assay. TCRdb carries this immuneACCESS record with in-frame sequences only. Its versions omit some clonotypes, under half of them owing to an unresolved V gene in the studies checked, with the rest unexplained. In this sample the table shows around 340,000 clones, nearly 95% of which occur a single time. Roughly 5.7% of the sample lies in the top ten. The sample consisted of peripheral blood, taken about 5 months after surgery. These receptor sequences come from a boy under two years old with tuberous sclerosis and intractable seizures.

The chain is built from TRBV24-1 and TRBJ2-3, with 7 bases lining up with TRBD1. The CDR3 covers 17 residues. J lost 2 bases, V lost 0 bases, and 7 bases had no gene match. Per the germline V gene, CDR1 is KGHDR and CDR2 is SFDVKD. The CDR3, as DNA: TGTGCCACCAGTGATTTGGGCAGGGGGATCGACACAGATACGCAGTATTTT. Residues: CATSDLGRGIDTDTQYF.

This chain's CDR3 is CASTRGAVNTEAFF. The CDR3 nucleotides are TGCGCCAGCACCCGCGGGGCCGTGAACACTGAAGCTTTCTTT. The chain combines TRBV5-1 with TRBJ1-1; D may be TRBD1 (5 bases). V was cut by 6 bases and J by 0 bases, with 12 bases left in between. CDR3 length: 14 residues. Per germline, CDR1 SGHRS and CDR2 YFSETQ.

J is TRBJ1-1 and V is TRBV14; D is possibly TRBD1 (6 bases). In germline, CDR1 is SGHDN, CDR2 FVKESK. The ends were cut back, 2 bases at V and 3 bases at J, with 19 bases in the middle. CDR3 length equals 17 residues. CDR3 residues: CASSQWSRGRGYTEAFF. In DNA, the CDR3 is TGTGCCAGCAGCCAATGGAGCAGGGGTCGGGGCTACACTGAAGCTTTCTTT.

This chain links TRBV27 with TRBJ1-4, with 7 bases matching TRBD1. CDR1 is MNHEY, CDR2 SMNVEV, per germline (reference sequence). V dropped 5 bases and J dropped 0; count of bases not matched to a gene: 9. The length of the CDR3 is 17 residues. This CDR3 is CASSQTGPTSTNEKLFF. The CDR3 bases are TGTGCCAGCAGTCAGACAGGGCCTACGTCAACTAATGAAAAACTGTTTTTT.

The genes are TRBV6-1 and TRBJ1-6; D ambiguous. V was shortened by 0 bases and J by 9 bases, with 6 bases between the two germline ends. CDR3 size: 13 residues. Germline V lookup: CDR1 MNHNS, CDR2 SASEGT. CDR3 sequence: CASSEAGRSPLHF. In nucleotides, the CDR3 is TGTGCCAGCAGTGAAGCTGGGCGTTCACCCCTCCACTTT.

This clone is a singleton in its sample. The J gene is TRBJ2-7, the V gene TRBV18; 8 positions agree with TRBD2. After removal of 3 bases from V and 6 bases from J, the junction contained 7 bases not matched to a gene. The CDR3 runs to 14 residues. Germline assignment: CDR1 KGHSH and CDR2 LQKENI. The CDR3, as DNA: TGTGCCAGCTCACCTACCGGGACTAGTGGCGAGCAGTACTTC. Translation: CASSPTGTSGEQYF.

The chain links TRBV4-2 to TRBJ2-7, with 9 nucleotides matching TRBD1. The trim removed 0 bases at V and 5 bases at J, leaving 8 bases unmatched. The CDR3 contains 16 residues. Germline V gene data show CDR1 as LGHNA and CDR2 as YNFKEQ. The CDR3 sequence is CASSQDLTGGAHEQYF. CDR3 sequence (DNA): TGTGCCAGCAGCCAAGACTTGACAGGGGGTGCGCACGAGCAGTACTTC.

The genes are TRBV14 and TRBJ1-6; D is possibly TRBD1 (6 bases). The germline CDR1 and CDR2 sequences are SGHDN and FVKESK. Between the trimmed V and J ends, which lost 5 bases and 7 bases, there was a span of 18 bases. The CDR3 runs 16 residues. The CDR3 loop is CASSVGGGGSNSPLHF. CDR3 nucleotide sequence: TGTGCCAGCAGCGTCGGGGGGGGCGGGTCGAATTCACCCCTCCACTTT.

The gene calls are TRBV3-1 (or the pseudogene TRBV3-2) and TRBJ1-6, with D hard to call. V was cut by 1 base and J by 7 bases, with 17 bases left in between. The CDR3 totals 17 residues. Germline CDR1 and CDR2: LGHDT and YNNKEL (reference sequence). CDR3 residues: CASSQVISQVGNSPLHF. The CDR3 DNA sequence: TGTGCCAGCAGCCAAGTGATCTCCCAGGTAGGGAATTCACCCCTCCACTTT.

This chain joins TRBV5-4 and TRBJ1-5, with D possibly being TRBD1 (6 bases). CDR1 and CDR2 from the germline V gene are SGHNT and YYREEE (reference sequence). The CDR3 has 13 residues. Trimming took 2 bases from V and 7 from J, leaving 10 bases between them. CDR3 DNA sequence: TGTGCCAGCAGCTTACAGGGTGAACAGCCCCAGCATTTT. Protein product: CASSLQGEQPQHF.

CDR3: CASSHSLTSGGPSYNEQFF. CDR3 sequence (DNA): TGTGCCAGCAGTCACTCCTTGACTAGCGGGGGCCCCTCCTACAATGAGCAGTTCTTC. The rearrangement uses TRBV2 and TRBJ2-1; 12 bases line up with TRBD2. CDR1 and CDR2 (germline): SNHLY, FYNNEI. Losses at the gene ends were 5 bases for V and 0 bases for J; bases not matched to a gene: 11. This CDR3 is 19 amino acids long.

The chain employs TRBV12-5 and TRBJ2-1; 12 bases fit TRBD2. Germline V gene data show CDR1 as LGHNT and CDR2 as FRNRAP. The length of the CDR3 is 16 residues. V lost 6 bases and J lost 4; bases outside the gene matches: 7. This CDR3 reads CASGHTGTSGYNEQFF. CDR3 coding DNA: TGTGCTAGTGGCCACACCGGGACTAGCGGGTACAATGAGCAGTTCTTC.

CDR3 nucleotides: TGTGCCACCAGCAGGGGAGGGGGCGTGATGGGCAATCAGCCCCAGCATTTT. Its protein is CATSRGGGVMGNQPQHF. The rearrangement links TRBV15 to TRBJ1-5; 7 nucleotides agree with TRBD1. CDR3 length equals 17 residues. Germline V gene data show CDR1 as LNHNV and CDR2 as YYDKDF (reference sequence). J was trimmed by 2 bases and V by 3 bases; bases with no gene match: 10.

This clone was observed a single time. The genes are TRBV24-1 and TRBJ2-3; D call uncertain. The germline CDR1 and CDR2 sequences are KGHDR and SFDVKD. The length of the CDR3 is 12 residues. Trimming left V 5 bases short and J 8 bases short, with 10 bases between. The CDR3 DNA follows: TGTGCCACCAGTGGGAACGGTGGTACGCAGTATTTT. Translation gives CATSGNGGTQYF.

This chain connects TRBV27 to TRBJ2-5; 10 positions match TRBD2. The V and J ends lost 2 bases and 3 bases, in that order; junction bases with no gene match: 9. Germline V CDR1 and CDR2: MNHEY, SMNVEV (reference sequence). This CDR3 comprises 17 residues. This CDR3 reads CASSLRLAGVTKETQYF. The DNA for the CDR3 is TGTGCCAGCAGTTTACGTCTAGCGGGGGTGACAAAAGAGACCCAGTACTTC.

The chain joins TRBV19 to TRBJ2-7; TRBD2 agrees at 8 bases. The V segment lost 5 bases and the J segment 2 bases; nucleotides outside the gene matches: 8. The germline CDR1 and CDR2 sequences are LNHDA and SQIVND (reference sequence). The CDR3 consists of 15 residues. Here the CDR3 DNA reads TGTGCCAGTAGTTCTGGACTAGCTCCCACCTACGAGCAGTACTTC. Translated, it gives CASSSGLAPTYEQYF.